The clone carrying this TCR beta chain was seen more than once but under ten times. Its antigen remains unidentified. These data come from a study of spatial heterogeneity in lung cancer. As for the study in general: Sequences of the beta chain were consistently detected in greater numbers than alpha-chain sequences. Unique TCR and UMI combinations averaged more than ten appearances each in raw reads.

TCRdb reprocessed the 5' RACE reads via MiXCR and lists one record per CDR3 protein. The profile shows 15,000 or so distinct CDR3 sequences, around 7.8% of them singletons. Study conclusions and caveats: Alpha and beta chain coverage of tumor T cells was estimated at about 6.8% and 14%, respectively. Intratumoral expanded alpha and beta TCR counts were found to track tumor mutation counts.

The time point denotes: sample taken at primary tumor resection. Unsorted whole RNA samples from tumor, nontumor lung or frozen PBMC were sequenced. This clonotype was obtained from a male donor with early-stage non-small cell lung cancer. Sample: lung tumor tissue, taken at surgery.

As DNA, the CDR3 is TGCAGTGCTAGGGATTTCAGGACTAGCACAGATACGCAGTATTTT. Translating it yields CSARDFRTSTDTQYF. The V and J genes are TRBV20-1 and TRBJ2-3, with D maybe TRBD2 (5 bases). Germline CDR1 DFQATT, CDR2 SNEGSKA (reference sequence). CDR3 length: 15 residues. V was shortened by 3 bases and J by 0 bases, with 13 bases between the two germline ends.